This T cell receptor (beta chain) appears in the sequencing data of a study of cytomegalovirus exposure and HLA in healthy donors. Study-wide results and limits: The likely origin of a cluster of highly shared sequence variants was a sequencing artifact.

The study ran its PCR with 60 Vbeta and 13 Jbeta primers. TCRdb keeps only in-frame clones here, not all; method: immunoSEQ multiplex PCR. The data show under 250,000 clones, 80% to 85% seen once. As regards this clone: The antigen is unknown. Sequence at one end of the junction differs from germline and may be a read error. The identical CDR3 is also encoded by other nucleotide sequences in the sample.

The CDR3 length is 14 residues. CDR1 and CDR2 (germline): SGHVS, FQNEAQ. The chain employs TRBV7-8 and TRBJ1-1; D not certain. The clonotype originates from a boy younger than 10 in good health and CMV-seronegative. Sequencing input: PBMCs. CDR3 coding DNA: TGTGCCAGCAGCTTAGACTCGGGGTTCGCTGAGGCTTTCTTT. The encoded protein is CASSLDSGFAEAFF. Full variable domain (outside the CDR3, taken from reference TRBV7-8 and TRBJ1-1): GAGVSQSPRYKVAKRGQDVALRCDPISGHVSLFWYQQALGQGPEFLTYFQNEAQLDKSGLPSDRFFAERPEGSVSTLKIQRTQQEDSAVYLCASSLDSGFAEAFFGQGTRLTVV.